The entry below gives a single TCR beta chain sequence along with its context. The antigen remains unidentified. Additional autoimmune diseases, uncontrolled infections, pregnancy or lactation disqualified patients. The authors isolated PBMCs from 8 to 10 ml of fresh peripheral blood. The V end lost 5 bases, the J end lost 4 bases, and 14 bases lay between the germline ends. This CDR3 region has 14 residues. CDR1 and CDR2 (germline): LNHNV, YYDKDF (reference sequence). The data derive from a study of Graves' ophthalmopathy and Graves' hyperthyroidism. Whole-study findings and limits: Most thyroid clonotypes with frequency above 0.001 were detected in blood too.

Scientists amplified the TCR beta CDR3 regions from RNA transcripts. Amplification began with first-round RT-PCR using HTBI primers, then second-round multiplex PCR was performed. TCRdb reprocessed the multiplex PCR reads via MiXCR and lists one record per CDR3 protein. Here the sample spans about 700,000 distinct CDR3 sequences, 35% to 50% being singletons. The source is an adult man with Graves' ophthalmopathy. V usage is TRBV15 and J usage is TRBJ2-5; D may be TRBD1 or TRBD2 (5 bases each). Sequencing used peripheral blood. CDR3 nucleotides: TGTGCCACCAGCTTGCCCGGGGCGGGAGAGACCCAGTACTTC. This encodes CATSLPGAGETQYF.